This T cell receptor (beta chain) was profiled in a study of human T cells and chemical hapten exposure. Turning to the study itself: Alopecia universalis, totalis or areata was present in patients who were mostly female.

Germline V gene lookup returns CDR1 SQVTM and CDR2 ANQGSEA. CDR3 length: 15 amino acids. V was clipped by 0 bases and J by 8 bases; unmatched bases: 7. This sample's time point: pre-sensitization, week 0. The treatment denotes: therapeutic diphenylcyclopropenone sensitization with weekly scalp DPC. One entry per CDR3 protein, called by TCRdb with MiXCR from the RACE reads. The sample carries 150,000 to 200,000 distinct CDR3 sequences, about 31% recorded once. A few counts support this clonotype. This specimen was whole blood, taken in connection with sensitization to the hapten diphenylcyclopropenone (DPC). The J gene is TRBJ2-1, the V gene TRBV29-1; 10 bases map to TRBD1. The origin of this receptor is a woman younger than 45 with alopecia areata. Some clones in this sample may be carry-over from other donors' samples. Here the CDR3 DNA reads TGCAGCGTTGAAGATCAAGGACAGGGGGTGCATGAGCAGTTCTTC. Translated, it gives CSVEDQGQGVHEQFF.